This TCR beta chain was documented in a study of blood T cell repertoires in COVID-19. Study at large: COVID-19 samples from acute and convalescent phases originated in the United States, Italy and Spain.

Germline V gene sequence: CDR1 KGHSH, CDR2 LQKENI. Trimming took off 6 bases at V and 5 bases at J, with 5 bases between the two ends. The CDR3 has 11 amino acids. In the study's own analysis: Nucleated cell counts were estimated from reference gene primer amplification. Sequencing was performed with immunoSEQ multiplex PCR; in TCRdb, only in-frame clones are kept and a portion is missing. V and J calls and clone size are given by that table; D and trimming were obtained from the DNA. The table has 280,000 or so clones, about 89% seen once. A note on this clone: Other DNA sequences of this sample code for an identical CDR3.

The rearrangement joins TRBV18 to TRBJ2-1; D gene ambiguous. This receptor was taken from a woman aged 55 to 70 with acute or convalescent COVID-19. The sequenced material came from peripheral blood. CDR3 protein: CASSPDNEQFF. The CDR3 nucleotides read TGTGCCAGCTCCCCTGACAATGAGCAGTTCTTC.